This T cell receptor (beta chain) was found in a study of blood T cells in healthy people across ages (dated by TCRdb to between 2015 and 2017). As for the study more broadly: In model experiments, template switching captured roughly one uniquely barcoded TCR beta cDNA molecule for every two T cells. Donors of different ages were randomly distributed across sequencing lanes to avoid experimental bias. The study measured age-related changes in TCR beta repertoire diversity using deep sequencing normalized with unique cDNA molecular identifiers. For two donors (one aged 18 to 30 and one aged 80 or older), the study analyzed two additional independent replicas of 1 million unique cDNA reads from the same blood draw. Four age groups were formed from the donors: young (average 16 years), middle-aged (approximately 41), aged (more than 55) and long-lived (around 82).

The library was obtained by 5' RACE. The reads were generated on an Illumina HiSeq 2500. A second PCR of roughly 7 to 11 cycles was performed with a sample-barcoded 5' primer and a J-beta primer mix. A template-switch 5' adaptor carrying 12 random nucleotides introduced a unique molecular identifier onto each TCR beta cDNA molecule. Each sample yielded at least 2.5 million CDR3-containing paired-end reads. First-strand cDNA was synthesized from all RNA with the Mint cDNA synthesis kit, primed by a TRBC-specific oligonucleotide. Following uracil-DNA glycosylase treatment, all cDNA underwent a first 18-cycle PCR with the universal primers M1SS and BC2_uni_R. The authors' pipeline ran thus. For normalization, 1 million high-quality reads, each with a distinct molecular identifier, were randomly selected from each sample. Reads with shared molecular identifiers were discarded instead of being binned into consensus sequences. MiTCR, run with a Q25 quality threshold and the strictest error-elimination algorithm, handled CDR3 identification, clonotype clustering and error correction. A nonparametric unseen species model with Euler transformation was used to estimate a lower bound on total TCR beta diversity. The public reads were reanalyzed by TCRdb: fastp trimming at Q25, MiXCR alignment, in-frame beta chains only. Rows are combined by CDR3 protein, so each entry shows the most common genes and DNA. TCRdb assigned the V and J calls; the authors' analysis was not used. This sample has about 1.4 million distinct CDR3 sequences in its table, and roughly 59% of those were observed once. The top ten clones comprise over 6.5% of the sample.

To note about this clonotype: Its antigen is currently not known. No base quality values were provided; no much bigger clone lies one nucleotide off.

Here is what the overall study found, with its caveats: Estimates of total diversity based on one million sequenced T cells were considered lower bounds and underestimates. A strong correlation was found between observed TCR beta diversity and the percentage of naive T cells measured by flow cytometry. Compared with the aged group, the long-lived group had more naive CD4+ T cells, fewer expanded clones and increased TCR diversity, suggesting age selection. As age increased, observed TCR beta diversity per million T cells dropped in a roughly linear way, and a significant reduction was already evident by age 40. The CMV infection status of donors was not known, potentially confounding age-related changes in expanded clonotypes. Bulk unsorted PBMC profiling prevented conclusive comparison of naive and antigen-experienced compartments.

V lost 2 bases and J lost 3 bases; the stretch between them is 14 bases long. The CDR3 measures 15 amino acids from cysteine to phenylalanine. Only CDR3 DNA is held: 45 bases, read in frame from base 1. The germline V gene (reference sequence) sets CDR1 to PRHDT and CDR2 to FYEKMQ. The donors were roughly 38 Caucasian individuals from Russia, aged roughly 6 to 100 years, who were systemically healthy. Each donor gave 8 to 10 milliliters of peripheral blood, drawn into EDTA-treated Vacutainer tubes. Ficoll-Paque density-gradient centrifugation was used to isolate PBMCs, with at least 6.5 million per sample. Total RNA was extracted from PBMCs with Trizol reagent, with at least 5 micrograms obtained per sample. For every donor, an aliquot of PBMCs went through flow cytometry to measure the percentages of naive CD45RAhigh/CD27high T cells.

The source material was blood. The chain joins TRBV13 to TRBJ2-7; TRBD2 could be the D gene, as 5 bases match. The TCR originated in a man aged 18-30 years in good health. The DNA reads TGTGCCAGCAGCTTATTTATAGCGCAAGACTACGAGCAGTACTTC. The translation is CASSLFIAQDYEQYF.